This T cell receptor (beta chain) was identified in a study of OX40 agonist ivuxolimab in advanced cancers. Comments on this clone: As yet, its antigen is unknown.

Data came from immunoSEQ multiplex PCR; TCRdb stores just in-frame clones and leaves some out. Seen here are about 100,000 clones, about 91% observed once, and the top ten hold about 0.51%. Study outcomes and limitations: More expanded clones were found, on average, in CD8+ than in CD4+ T cells.

The CDR3 runs 14 residues. The germline CDR1 and CDR2 sequences are SNHLY and FYNNEI. V trimming: 4 bases; J trimming: 3 bases; junction bases outside the gene matches: 3. This rearrangement joins TRBV2 to TRBJ2-3, with 8 bases matching TRBD2. The specimen comprised CD4+ or CD8+ T cells sorted from blood, sampled in a trial of the OX40 agonist ivuxolimab. The receptor's source is an adult with an advanced solid tumor such as melanoma, head and neck, liver or kidney cancer. CDR3 sequence reads: CASSGLAITDTQYF. The CDR3 region has the DNA TGTGCCAGCAGTGGACTAGCGATAACAGATACGCAGTATTTT. The full variable domain, in which reference TRBV2 and TRBJ2-3 provide the parts outside the CDR3, is EPEVTQTPSHQVTQMGQEVILRCVPISNHLYFYWYRQILGQKVEFLVSFYNNEISEKSEIFDDQFSVERPDGSNFTLKIRSTKLEDSAMYFCASSGLAITDTQYFGPGTRLTVL.